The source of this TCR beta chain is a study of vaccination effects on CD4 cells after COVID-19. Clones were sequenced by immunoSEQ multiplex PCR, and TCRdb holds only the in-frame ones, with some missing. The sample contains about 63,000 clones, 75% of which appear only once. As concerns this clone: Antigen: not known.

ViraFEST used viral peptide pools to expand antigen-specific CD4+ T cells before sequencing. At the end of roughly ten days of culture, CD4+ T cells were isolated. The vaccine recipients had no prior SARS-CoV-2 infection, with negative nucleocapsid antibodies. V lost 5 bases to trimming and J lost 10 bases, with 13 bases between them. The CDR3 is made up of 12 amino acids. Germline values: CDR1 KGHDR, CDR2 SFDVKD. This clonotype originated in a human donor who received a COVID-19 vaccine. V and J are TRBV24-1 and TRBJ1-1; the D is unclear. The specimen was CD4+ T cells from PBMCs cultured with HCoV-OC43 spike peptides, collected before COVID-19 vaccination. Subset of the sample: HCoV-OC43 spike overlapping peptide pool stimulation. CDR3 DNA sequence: TGTGCCACCAGTGTCATATTCTTGACAGCTTTCTTT. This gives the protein CATSVIFLTAFF.